This TCR beta chain was documented in a study of beta chain features in type 1 diabetes. A heparinised blood draw that averaged about 100 mL was obtained once from each donor. Trimming took 2 bases from V and 8 from J; bases not matched to a gene: 13. The CDR3 extends over 16 amino acids. Per germline, CDR1 LNHNV and CDR2 YYDKDF (reference sequence). As every portion of the isolated RNA was reverse transcribed, the sequencing read expressed TCRB transcripts. Method: immunoSEQ multiplex PCR; TCRdb's copy keeps in-frame clones and lacks some. This sample has fewer than 250,000 clones; around 9.6% occur once, and the top ten carry 0.034%.

The origin of this receptor is a woman under 30 in good health. The specimen was naive CD4+ T cells from blood. The J gene is TRBJ1-1, the V gene TRBV15; TRBD1 matches at 8 bases. CDR3 residues: CATSRPFGQGASEAFF. The CDR3 DNA reads TGTGCCACCAGCAGACCCTTTGGGCAGGGGGCTTCGGAAGCTTTCTTT.